A single sample gave rise to the 8 T cell receptor beta chains below, sequenced in a study of T cell repertoires in breast cancer. Paired alpha-beta TCRs of CD8+ T cells were analyzed by expanded emulsion RT-PCR. Blocking oligonucleotides added to a second nested PCR suppressed unpaired genes. Each CDR3 protein is one row after TCRdb ran MiXCR on the emulsion pairing reads. The table lists approximately 4,000 distinct CDR3 sequences, roughly 32% of them singletons. Sequenced: CD8+ T cells. The source is a pool of human donors with breast cancer or a healthy control (not recorded which).

The genes are TRBV30 and TRBJ1-1; D remains unclear. Germline values: CDR1 GTSNPN, CDR2 SVGIG (reference sequence). This CDR3 has 13 amino acids. Between the trimmed V and J ends, which lost 3 bases and 3 bases, there was a span of 11 bases. As DNA, the CDR3 is TGTGCCTGGAGGAAGGAGTTACACACTGAAGCTTTCTTT. Translation: CAWRKELHTEAFF.

This chain uses TRBV28 with TRBJ2-5; 7 nucleotides match TRBD2. The CDR3 has 15 amino acids. The germline CDR1 and CDR2 sequences are MDHEN and SYDVKM. V lost 7 bases, J lost 6 bases, and 14 bases stayed unmatched. The DNA of the CDR3 is TGTGCCAGCAACACTGGCGGGAGCCTGGGGAAGACCCAGTACTTC. Protein product: CASNTGGSLGKTQYF.

The chain carries TRBV14 and TRBJ2-7; D is ambiguous. The V gene's germline CDR1 is SGHDN and CDR2 FVKESK. Trimming left V 1 base short and J 10 bases short, with 11 bases between. This CDR3 has 12 amino acids. CDR3: CASSQAAQVQYF. In DNA form, the CDR3 reads TGTGCCAGCAGCCAAGCAGCCCAGGTTCAGTACTTC.

Details on this clonotype: The CDR3 does not end in the conserved phenylalanine or tryptophan, so this is likely a read error. The chain links TRBV29-1 to TRBJ2-3, with a weak D call TRBD2 (6 bases). The CDR3 has 11 residues. The germline gives CDR1 SQVTM, CDR2 ANQGSEA. CDR3 sequence (DNA): TGCAGTGTTCAACGGGGGGATACGCAGTATTAT. Protein sequence: CSVQRGDTQYY.

Notes on this clonotype: Since the CDR3 does not end with the conserved phenylalanine or tryptophan, this likely comes from a read error. Because the CDR3's place on the DNA is in doubt, the DNA is left out and the CDR3 is given as listed by TCRdb. The CDR3 here is CSIHGALPPYVYPS. The V and J genes are TRBV28 and TRBJ1-2. Germline V gene sequence: CDR1 MDHEN, CDR2 SYDVKM. The CDR3 is 14 amino acids long, termini counted.

This clonotype was counted a single time. At one end, the junction sequence differs from germline, possibly due to a read error. The J gene is TRBJ2-5, the V gene TRBV18; D possibly matches TRBD1 or TRBD2 (5 bases each). The CDR3 extends over 13 amino acids. Germline values: CDR1 KGHSH, CDR2 LQKENI. The CDR3, as DNA: TGTGCCAGCTCCCGGGACCCCGTAGAGACCCGGTACTTC. Protein product: CASSRDPVETRYF. The full variable domain, in which reference TRBV18 and TRBJ2-5 provide the parts outside the CDR3, is NAGVMQNPRHLVRRRGQEARLRCSPMKGHSHVYWYRQLPEEGLKFMVYLQKENIIDESGMPKERFSAEFPKEGPSILRIQQVVRGDSAAYFCASSRDPVETRYFGPGTRLLVL.

This clonotype appeared a few times. The chain has TRBV29-1 and TRBJ2-2; TRBD1 might be the D (6 bases). CDR3 length: 14 amino acids. From germline, CDR1 is SQVTM and CDR2 ANQGSEA. Trimming took off 3 bases at V and 2 bases at J, with 10 bases between the two ends. This chain's CDR3 is CSVEARGNTGELFF. The CDR3 nucleotides read TGCAGCGTTGAGGCCAGGGGAAACACCGGGGAGCTGTTTTTT.

The chain employs TRBV6-1 and TRBJ1-5; D is unresolved. This CDR3 spans 15 amino acids. CDR1 and CDR2 (germline): MNHNS, SASEGT. The V gene lost 1 base and the J gene lost 1 base, with 8 bases spanning the gap. CDR3 in DNA: TGTGCCAGCAGTGAAGACAGCAGCAGCAATCAGCCCCAGCATTTT. It translates to CASSEDSSSNQPQHF.